The 32 T cell receptor beta chains reported below all come from one sample, sequenced in a study of T cells in Graves' hyperthyroidism and ophthalmopathy. RNA transcripts yielded amplified TCR beta CDR3 regions. First-round RT-PCR with HTBI primers amplified the TCR CDR3 region. TCRdb fed the multiplex PCR reads into MiXCR, producing one record per CDR3 protein. Counted here are fewer than 900,000 distinct CDR3 sequences, about 19% occurring once; the ten biggest clones make up around 17%. The sample taken for sequencing was blood. The receptors come from a woman aged 50 to 60 with Graves' hyperthyroidism that later progressed to Graves' ophthalmopathy.

This clonotype was counted at least ten times. The rearrangement links TRBV6-5 to TRBJ1-6; a possible D gene is TRBD1 (5 bases). The CDR3 totals 11 residues. Germline assignment: CDR1 MNHEY and CDR2 SVGAGI. V lost 2 bases, J lost 12 bases, and 5 bases lay in between. The CDR3 loop reads CASSYGGPLHF. CDR3 nucleotide sequence: TGTGCCAGCAGTTACGGGGGACCCCTCCACTTT.

In this sample, this clonotype turned up a few times. The chain joins TRBV12-3 or TRBV12-4 to TRBJ2-2, with a weak D call TRBD1 (5 bases). CDR3 length equals 15 residues. V gave up 3 bases and J gave up 3 bases, with 11 bases separating them. The CDR3 sequence: CASSFWQGDTGELFF. CDR3 DNA: TGTGCCAGCAGTTTCTGGCAGGGCGACACCGGGGAGCTGTTTTTT.

The chain uses TRBV6-5 and TRBJ1-2; D might be TRBD1 (5 bases). With 2 bases removed from V and 9 bases from J, the gap between germline ends came to 16 bases. This CDR3 has 14 amino acids. Per germline, CDR1 MNHEY and CDR2 SVGAGI. The CDR3 protein is CASSYQGQRVSYTF. Here the CDR3 DNA reads TGTGCCAGCAGTTACCAGGGCCAGCGCGTCAGCTACACCTTC.

This clonotype was seen only a few times. J is TRBJ1-6 and V is TRBV7-9; 7 bases are a match to TRBD1. Germline values: CDR1 SEHNR, CDR2 FQNEAQ (reference sequence). The J segment lost 6 bases and the V segment lost 5 bases, leaving 7 bases of the junction unmatched. This CDR3 has 15 residues. CDR3 region: CASSGQTGINSPLHF. The CDR3 nucleotides are TGTGCCAGCAGCGGCCAGACAGGGATTAATTCACCCCTCCACTTT. Combining the CDR3 with reference TRBV7-9 and TRBJ1-6 gives the whole variable domain DTGVSQNPRHKITKRGQNVTFRCDPISEHNRLYWYRQTLGQGPEFLTYFQNEAQLEKSRLLSDRFSAERPKGSFSTLEIQRTEQGDSAMYLCASSGQTGINSPLHFGNGTRLTVT.

A few counts support this clonotype. The chain couples TRBV7-9 to TRBJ2-1; perhaps D is TRBD1 or TRBD2 (5 bases each). The length of the CDR3 is 14 residues. The germline V and J ends were trimmed by 3 bases and 6 bases, with 12 bases remaining between them. Germline V gives CDR1 SEHNR, CDR2 FQNEAQ (reference sequence). This CDR3 reads CASSLSGSGNEQFF. Written as DNA, the CDR3 is TGTGCCAGCAGCTTGTCAGGGAGCGGCAATGAGCAGTTCTTC.

This clonotype was picked up many times. The genes are TRBV2 and TRBJ2-1; 10 bases fit TRBD2. This CDR3 is 15 amino acids long. The J segment lost 4 bases and the V segment lost 2 bases, leaving 2 bases of the junction unmatched. The germline V gene has CDR1 SNHLY and CDR2 FYNNEI. The CDR3 DNA is TGTGCCAGCAGTGAAACTAGCGGGGATTACAATGAGCAGTTCTTC. It is translated as CASSETSGDYNEQFF. The whole variable domain, remainder taken from reference TRBV2 and TRBJ2-1, is EPEVTQTPSHQVTQMGQEVILRCVPISNHLYFYWYRQILGQKVEFLVSFYNNEISEKSEIFDDQFSVERPDGSNFTLKIRSTKLEDSAMYFCASSETSGDYNEQFFGPGTRLTVL.

This clonotype was seen at least ten times. The chain combines TRBV3-1 with TRBJ1-1, with unresolved D. Germline CDR1 is LGHDT and CDR2 is YNNKEL (reference sequence). V lost 3 bases and J 1 base, leaving 9 bases between the germline ends. CDR3 size: 14 residues. CDR3 in DNA: TGTGCCAGCAGCCACACGGGTCGGAACACTGAAGCTTTCTTT. Protein sequence: CASSHTGRNTEAFF. Looking up the rest from reference TRBV3-1 and TRBJ1-1 gives the full variable domain: DTAVSQTPKYLVTQMGNDKSIKCEQNLGHDTMYWYKQDSKKFLKIMFSYNNKELIINETVPNRFSPKSPDKAHLNLHINSLELGDSAVYFCASSHTGRNTEAFFGQGTRLTVV.

This clonotype has only a few counts. The CDR3 region is CASSSTGLSGYTF. CDR3 DNA: TGTGCCAGCAGTAGCACAGGGCTCTCTGGCTACACCTTC. The chain recombines TRBV6-1 with TRBJ1-2, with a possible D match to TRBD1 (6 bases). The V end lost 5 bases, the J end lost 7 bases, and 14 bases lay between the germline ends. Germline V CDR1 and CDR2: MNHNS, SASEGT. This CDR3 has 13 residues.

This clonotype showed up just a few times. CDR3: CASSLRPFSGNTIYF. CDR3 sequence (DNA): TGCGCCAGCAGCCTTCGGCCATTCTCTGGAAACACCATATATTTT. The chain is built from TRBV5-1 and TRBJ1-3; D is undetermined. The CDR3 contains 15 residues. The V gene lost 4 bases and the J gene lost 0 bases, with 11 bases spanning the gap. Germline V lookup: CDR1 SGHRS, CDR2 YFSETQ. Full variable domain (rest looked up from reference TRBV5-1 and TRBJ1-3): KAGVTQTPRYLIKTRGQQVTLSCSPISGHRSVSWYQQTPGQGLQFLFEYFSETQRNKGNFPGRFSGRQFSNSRSEMNVSTLELGDSALYLCASSLRPFSGNTIYFGEGSWLTVV.

This clonotype was counted ten times or more. The chain links TRBV29-1 to TRBJ2-7, with D possibly TRBD2 on 5 matching bases. Germline CDR1 is SQVTM and CDR2 is ANQGSEA. Trimming removed 0 bases at V and 2 bases at J, with 14 bases between. CDR3 size: 15 residues. The CDR3 DNA follows: TGCAGCGTTGAAGATCGTCAGCGGAGCACCTACGAGCAGTACTTC. It codes for CSVEDRQRSTYEQYF.

This clonotype has at least ten counts. This chain joins TRBV3-1 and TRBJ2-1; 9 bases line up with TRBD2. CDR1 and CDR2 (germline): LGHDT, YNNKEL (reference sequence). Trimming took 0 bases from V and 0 from J; bases not matched to a gene: 12. This CDR3 contains 20 residues. CDR3 bases: TGTGCCAGCAGCCAAGAAGCCGGGACTAGCCTTCGGAGCTCCTACAATGAGCAGTTCTTC. Protein product: CASSQEAGTSLRSSYNEQFF.

This chain connects TRBV20-1 to TRBJ1-1, with no clear D. Germline CDR1 DFQATT, CDR2 SNEGSKA (reference sequence). The CDR3 covers 13 residues. Trimming removed 3 bases from V and 4 bases from J, with 12 bases in between. The DNA of the CDR3 is TGCAGTGCTAGCAGGACGCGATTCACTGAAGCTTTCTTT. This gives the protein CSASRTRFTEAFF.

The chain carries TRBV9 and TRBJ1-2; 7 positions match TRBD1. This CDR3 has 15 amino acids. V trimming: 0 bases; J trimming: 4 bases; junction bases outside the gene matches: 6. The V gene's germline CDR1 is SGDLS and CDR2 YYNGEE. The CDR3 region has the DNA TGTGCCAGCAGCGTAGAAGGGGGCAAAGGCTATGGCTACACCTTC. This gives the protein CASSVEGGKGYGYTF.

The chain combines TRBV19 with TRBJ2-5, with 7 bases matching TRBD1. Germline CDR1 is LNHDA and CDR2 is SQIVND (reference sequence). V was pared by 4 bases and J by 5 bases, with 4 bases of the junction left unmatched. CDR3 length: 13 residues. The CDR3 loop is CASSNRGWETQYF. In DNA form, the CDR3 reads TGTGCCAGTAGTAACAGGGGTTGGGAGACCCAGTACTTC. The whole variable domain, filled in from reference TRBV19 and TRBJ2-5, reads DGGITQSPKYLFRKEGQNVTLSCEQNLNHDAMYWYRQDPGQGLRLIYYSQIVNDFQKGDIAEGYSVSREKKESFPLTVTSAQKNPTAFYLCASSNRGWETQYFGPGTRLLVL.

V usage is TRBV6-1 and J usage is TRBJ2-1; D may correspond to TRBD1 or TRBD2 (5 bases each). Between the trimmed V and J ends, which lost 7 bases and 3 bases, there was a span of 16 bases. Germline CDR1 and CDR2: MNHNS and SASEGT. The CDR3 totals 15 residues. The CDR3 nucleotides are TGTGCCAGCATCTTGGGGGAGTTCGGCTACAATGAGCAGTTCTTC. Encoded protein: CASILGEFGYNEQFF.

V and J are TRBV11-2 and TRBJ1-1; a weak D match, TRBD1 (6 bases). V shed 5 bases and J shed 7 bases, with 17 bases lying between them. This CDR3 has 14 residues. Germline V gene sequence: CDR1 SGHAT, CDR2 FQNNGV. The chain's CDR3 is CASSRARGRDEAFF. The CDR3 DNA sequence: TGTGCCAGCAGCAGGGCCAGGGGAAGGGATGAAGCTTTCTTT. The whole variable domain, remainder taken from reference TRBV11-2 and TRBJ1-1, is EAGVAQSPRYKIIEKRQSVAFWCNPISGHATLYWYQQILGQGPKLLIQFQNNGVVDDSQLPKDRFSAERLKGVDSTLKIQPAKLEDSAVYLCASSRARGRDEAFFGQGTRLTVV.

This clonotype was detected only a few times. The CDR3 reads CASRAGGTVYEQYF. The CDR3, as DNA: TGTGCCAGCAGGGCAGGGGGAACAGTATACGAGCAGTACTTC. This chain uses TRBV6-2 or TRBV6-3 with TRBJ2-7; 7 bases fit TRBD1. V lost 6 bases and J lost 4; bases outside the gene matches: 9. The CDR3 has 14 amino acids. CDR1 and CDR2 from the germline V gene are MNHEY and SVGEGT.

This clonotype was recorded at least ten times. This chain connects TRBV20-1 to TRBJ2-3; D may be TRBD2 (7 bases). V dropped 1 base and J dropped 7 bases, with 18 bases sitting between them. CDR1 and CDR2 (germline): DFQATT, SNEGSKA (reference sequence). The CDR3 is 15 residues long. The CDR3 sequence: CSARARAGGPHTQYF. CDR3 nucleotide sequence: TGCAGTGCTAGAGCCCGGGCCGGGGGGCCACATACGCAGTATTTT.

The genes are TRBV19 and TRBJ1-1, with unresolved D. The V end was cut by 5 bases, the J end by 4 bases, with 11 bases between. This CDR3 is 13 amino acids long. Per the germline V gene, CDR1 is LNHDA and CDR2 is SQIVND (reference sequence). The CDR3 region is CASSEGWGTEAFF. The CDR3 DNA sequence: TGTGCCAGTAGTGAGGGTTGGGGCACTGAAGCTTTCTTT.

This clonotype appeared many times. The V call is TRBV5-1, the J call TRBJ2-3; tentatively, D is TRBD2 (5 bases). The CDR3 extends over 16 amino acids. Per the germline V gene, CDR1 is SGHRS and CDR2 is YFSETQ. V lost 0 bases and J lost 0, with 11 bases in between. CDR3 sequence (DNA): TGCGCCAGCAGCTTGGGGGCATGGACTAGCACAGATACGCAGTATTTT. This codes for CASSLGAWTSTDTQYF.

Details on this clonotype: A much more abundant neighbour one base away suggests this may be a read error. The chain links TRBV12-3 or TRBV12-4 to TRBJ1-2; the D is unclear. The germline V and J ends were trimmed by 4 bases and 8 bases, with 14 bases remaining between them. This CDR3 comprises 13 residues. The CDR3 coding sequence is TGTGCCAGCAGTTCTGAGACCCCTTGGGGCTACACCTTC. Translation: CASSSETPWGYTF.

This clonotype was recorded a few times. The chain couples TRBV20-1 to TRBJ2-3; tentatively, D is TRBD2 (5 bases). This CDR3 spans 12 amino acids. Trimming shortened V by 7 bases and J by 4 bases, and 12 bases separated the two germline ends. CDR1 and CDR2 from the germline V gene are DFQATT and SNEGSKA (reference sequence). The CDR3 coding sequence is TGCAGTGGGACGGAGGCACCAGATACGCAGTATTTT. Translated: CSGTEAPDTQYF.

V is TRBV5-4 and J is TRBJ2-3; unclear D gene. The length of the CDR3 is 15 residues. V shed 4 bases and J shed 0 bases, with 12 bases lying between them. From germline, CDR1 is SGHNT and CDR2 YYREEE (reference sequence). CDR3 region: CASSPALGSTDTQYF. In DNA form, the CDR3 reads TGTGCCAGCAGCCCCGCCTTGGGGAGCACAGATACGCAGTATTTT.

This clonotype was counted at least ten times. J is TRBJ1-1 and V is TRBV11-2; D unclear. The CDR3 totals 11 residues. Trimming removed 5 bases from V and 2 bases from J, with 3 bases in between. CDR1 is SGHAT and CDR2 is FQNNGV in the germline V gene. The CDR3 here is CASSKNTEAFF. The DNA for the CDR3 is TGTGCCAGCAGCAAAAACACTGAAGCTTTCTTT.

This sequence joins TRBV19 and TRBJ1-1; TRBD1 agrees at 7 bases. Germline values: CDR1 LNHDA, CDR2 SQIVND (reference sequence). V lost 2 bases and J lost 6; bases outside the gene matches: 3. The CDR3 extends over 13 amino acids. The CDR3, as DNA: TGTGCCAGTAGTATACTCCAGGGGGCTGAAGCTTTCTTT. It yields the protein CASSILQGAEAFF. Based on the CDR3 plus reference TRBV19 and TRBJ1-1, the full variable domain is DGGITQSPKYLFRKEGQNVTLSCEQNLNHDAMYWYRQDPGQGLRLIYYSQIVNDFQKGDIAEGYSVSREKKESFPLTVTSAQKNPTAFYLCASSILQGAEAFFGQGTRLTVV.

This clonotype occurred many times. The genes are TRBV12-5 and TRBJ1-6; no definite D call. Germline-derived CDR1 and CDR2 are LGHNT and FRNRAP. The CDR3 runs 16 residues. Trimming left V 0 bases short and J 4 bases short, with 10 bases between. The CDR3 spells CASGLVARAYNSPLHF. Here the CDR3 DNA reads TGTGCTAGTGGTTTGGTAGCGAGAGCTTATAATTCACCCCTCCACTTT. Drawing the rest from reference TRBV12-5 and TRBJ1-6, the complete variable domain is DARVTQTPRHKVTEMGQEVTMRCQPILGHNTVFWYRQTMMQGLELLAYFRNRAPLDDSGMPKDRFSAEMPDATLATLKIQPSEPRDSAVYFCASGLVARAYNSPLHFGNGTRLTVT.

This clonotype was found a few times. The V call is TRBV4-1, the J call TRBJ1-6; D is unclear. Per the germline V gene, CDR1 is MGHRA and CDR2 is YSYEKL. Trimming stripped 0 bases from V and 0 bases from J, with 6 bases between. This CDR3 has 16 residues. In nucleotides, the CDR3 is TGCGCCAGCAGCCAAGAAGGGAGCTCCTATAATTCACCCCTCCACTTT. This translates into CASSQEGSSYNSPLHF.

V gene TRBV19 combines with J gene TRBJ1-2; the D is unclear. The CDR3 is 17 residues long. V was shortened by 6 bases and J by 5 bases, with 25 bases between the two germline ends. Germline assignment: CDR1 LNHDA and CDR2 SQIVND (reference sequence). The CDR3 here is CASRSIGWALTLYGYTF. CDR3 sequence (DNA): TGTGCCAGTAGAAGTATCGGTTGGGCCCTAACCCTGTATGGCTACACCTTC.

The J gene is TRBJ1-5, the V gene TRBV12-5; TRBD1 matches 7 bases. In germline, CDR1 is LGHNT, CDR2 FRNRAP. CDR3 length: 17 residues. With V trimmed by 0 bases and J by 8 bases, 13 bases remained unmatched. The CDR3 here is CASGLVRSGGFREPQHF. The CDR3 nucleotides are TGTGCTAGTGGTTTGGTACGGTCAGGGGGTTTCAGGGAGCCCCAGCATTTT.

This clonotype has a count of ten or more. The chain joins TRBV19 to TRBJ1-1; TRBD1 matches 8 bases. The CDR3 totals 15 residues. With 4 bases clipped from V and 5 bases from J, the junction kept 9 bases outside the gene matches. Germline values: CDR1 LNHDA, CDR2 SQIVND (reference sequence). CDR3 DNA sequence: TGTGCCAGTAGTACCGGACAGGGAGGATGGACTGAAGCTTTCTTT. Amino acid sequence: CASSTGQGGWTEAFF. The variable domain in full, with the rest retrieved from reference TRBV19 and TRBJ1-1, is DGGITQSPKYLFRKEGQNVTLSCEQNLNHDAMYWYRQDPGQGLRLIYYSQIVNDFQKGDIAEGYSVSREKKESFPLTVTSAQKNPTAFYLCASSTGQGGWTEAFFGQGTRLTVV.

The rearrangement joins TRBV11-2 to TRBJ2-2; 11 positions agree with TRBD1. CDR1 is SGHAT and CDR2 is FQNNGV in the germline V gene. CDR3 size: 17 residues. With 1 base clipped from V and 0 bases from J, the junction kept 1 base outside the gene matches. CDR3 DNA: TGTGCCAGCAGCTTAGGGACAGGGGGCGCGAACACCGGGGAGCTGTTTTTT. It is translated as CASSLGTGGANTGELFF.

The chain couples TRBV7-2 to TRBJ2-2; 11 nucleotides line up with TRBD1. CDR1 SGHTA and CDR2 FQGNSA come from the germline V gene. The CDR3 length is 15 residues. Trimming took 5 bases from V and 4 from J; bases not matched to a gene: 3. CDR3 sequence reads: CASSRTGGFTGELFF. The DNA of the CDR3 is TGTGCCAGCAGCCGGACAGGGGGCTTCACCGGGGAGCTGTTTTTT.